This T cell receptor beta chain is drawn from a study of shared clonotypes between healthy human individuals. Trimming took off 5 bases at V and 4 bases at J, with 18 bases between the two ends. This CDR3 spans 16 amino acids. Germline values: CDR1 MNHEY, CDR2 SMNVEV (reference sequence). Profiled with immunoSEQ multiplex PCR; TCRdb holds only in-frame clones, not every one. The table records hundreds of thousands of clones, around 96% of them present only once. CD45RO-negative, CCR7-selected cells formed the naive CD8 fraction, which excluded terminally differentiated effector memory CD45RA+ cells. The chain carries TRBV27 and TRBJ2-1; perhaps TRBD2 as D (6 bases). Sequenced input: naive CD8+ T cells sorted from blood. The origin of this receptor is a woman between 25 and 40 years old in good health. CDR3 protein: CASSPTIAEQYNEQFF. CDR3 sequence (DNA): TGTGCCAGCAGTCCGACGATAGCGGAGCAATACAATGAGCAGTTCTTC.